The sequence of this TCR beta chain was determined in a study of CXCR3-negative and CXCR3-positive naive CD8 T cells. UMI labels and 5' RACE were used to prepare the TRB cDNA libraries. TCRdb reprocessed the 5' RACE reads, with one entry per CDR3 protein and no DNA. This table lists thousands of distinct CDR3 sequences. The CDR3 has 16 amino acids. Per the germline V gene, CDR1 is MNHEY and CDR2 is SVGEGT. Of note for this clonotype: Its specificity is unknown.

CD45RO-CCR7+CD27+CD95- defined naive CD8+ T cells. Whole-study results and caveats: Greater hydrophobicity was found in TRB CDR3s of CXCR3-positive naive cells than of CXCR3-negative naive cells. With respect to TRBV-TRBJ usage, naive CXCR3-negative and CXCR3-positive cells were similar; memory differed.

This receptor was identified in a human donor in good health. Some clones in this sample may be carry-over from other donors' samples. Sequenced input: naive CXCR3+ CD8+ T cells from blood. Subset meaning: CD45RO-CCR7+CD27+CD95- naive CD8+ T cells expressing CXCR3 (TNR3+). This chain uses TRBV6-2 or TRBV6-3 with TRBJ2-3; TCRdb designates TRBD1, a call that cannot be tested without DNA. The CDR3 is CASSQLTGASTDTQYF.